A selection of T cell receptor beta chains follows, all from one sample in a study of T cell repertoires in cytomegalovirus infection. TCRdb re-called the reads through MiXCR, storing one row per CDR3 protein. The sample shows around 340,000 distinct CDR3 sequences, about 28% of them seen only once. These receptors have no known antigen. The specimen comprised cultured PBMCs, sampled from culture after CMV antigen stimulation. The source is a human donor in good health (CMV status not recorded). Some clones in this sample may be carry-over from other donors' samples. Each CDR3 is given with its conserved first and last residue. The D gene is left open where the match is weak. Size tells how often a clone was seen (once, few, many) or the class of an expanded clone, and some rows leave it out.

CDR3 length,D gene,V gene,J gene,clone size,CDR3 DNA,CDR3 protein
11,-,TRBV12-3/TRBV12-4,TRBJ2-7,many,TGTGCCAGCAGCCGCACCTACGAGCAGTACTTC,CASSRTYEQYF
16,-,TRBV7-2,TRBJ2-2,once,TGTGCCAGCAGCTTAGATTTAGGGGCCCTCACCGGGGAGCTGTTTTTT,CASSLDLGALTGELFF
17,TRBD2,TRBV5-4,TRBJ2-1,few,TGTGCCAGCAGCTTGGAGGTGGCGGGAGCATCCTACAATGAGCAGTTCTTC,CASSLEVAGASYNEQFF
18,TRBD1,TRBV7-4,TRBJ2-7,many,TGTGCCAGCAGCTTGGGGGACAGACCTAATCCGGCAATCTACGAGCAGTACTTC,CASSLGDRPNPAIYEQYF
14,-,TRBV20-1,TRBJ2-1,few,TGCAGTGCTAGGGAAGGAAACCCCTACAATGAGCAGTTCTTC,CSAREGNPYNEQFF
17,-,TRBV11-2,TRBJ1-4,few,TGTGCCAGCAGCTCGGGACGCCTGGGAAGAGCTAATGAAAAACTGTTTTTT,CASSSGRLGRANEKLFF
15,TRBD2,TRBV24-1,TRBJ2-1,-,TGTGCCACCAGTGATCCCGGACTAGCGACCAATGAGCAGTTCTTC,CATSDPGLATNEQFF
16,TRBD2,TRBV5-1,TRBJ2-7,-,TGCGCCAGCAGCTGGGGGGTTGGGACTAGCGACTACGAGCAGTACTTC,CASSWGVGTSDYEQYF
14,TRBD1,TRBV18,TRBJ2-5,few,TGTGCCAGCTCACCCCGGGACAGCCAAGAGACCCAGTACTTC,CASSPRDSQETQYF
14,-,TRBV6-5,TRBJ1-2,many,TGTGCCAGCAGTTACCTGGACAGCCGAGATGGCTACACCTTC,CASSYLDSRDGYTF
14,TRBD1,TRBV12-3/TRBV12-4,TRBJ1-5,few,TGTGCCAGTGGGAACGGACAGGGAGGTCAGCCCCAGCATTTT,CASGNGQGGQPQHF
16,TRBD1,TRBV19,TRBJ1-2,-,TGTGCCAGTAGTATAACCTCCGGACAGGGGGCTGATGGCTACACCTTC,CASSITSGQGADGYTF
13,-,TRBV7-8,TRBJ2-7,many,TGTGCCAGCAGCTTTAAGAGGGGTTACGAGCAGTACTTC,CASSFKRGYEQYF
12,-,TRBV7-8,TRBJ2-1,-,TGTGCCAGCAGGAAAGACTACAATGAGCAGTTCTTC,CASRKDYNEQFF
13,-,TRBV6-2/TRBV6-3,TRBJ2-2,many,TGTGCCAGCCGGGGTACCAACACCGGGGAGCTGTTTTTT,CASRGTNTGELFF
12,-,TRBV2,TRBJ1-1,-,TGTGCCAGCAGTGAATCGGGGGGCAAGGCTTTCTTT,CASSESGGKAFF
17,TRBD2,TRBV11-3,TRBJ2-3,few,TGTGCCAGCAGCATCGGACTAGCGGGAGGGACTGCAGATACGCAGTATTTT,CASSIGLAGGTADTQYF
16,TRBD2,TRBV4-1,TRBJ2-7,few,TGCGCCAGCAGCTACGGGACTAGCGGTCCCCCCTACGAGCAGTACTTC,CASSYGTSGPPYEQYF
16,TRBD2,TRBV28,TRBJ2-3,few,TGTGCCAGCAGTGGAGAACTAGCGGGAGGAGCGGATACGCAGTATTTT,CASSGELAGGADTQYF
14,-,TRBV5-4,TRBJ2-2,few,TGTGCCAGCAGCTTGGCGGGGGGCTTCGGGGAGCTGTTTTTT,CASSLAGGFGELFF
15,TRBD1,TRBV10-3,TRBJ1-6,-,TGTGCCATCAGGGGGACAGGGGACTATAATTCACCCCTCCACTTT,CAIRGTGDYNSPLHF
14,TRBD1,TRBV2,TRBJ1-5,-,TGTGCCAGCAGCCTGACAGGGTCCCTAGAGCCCCAGCATTTT,CASSLTGSLEPQHF
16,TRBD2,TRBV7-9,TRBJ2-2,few,TGTGCCAGCAGCTTTAGCGGGCGAAGGAACACCGGGGAGCTGTTTTTT,CASSFSGRRNTGELFF
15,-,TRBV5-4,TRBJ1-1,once,TGTGCCAGCAGCTTGGACTCTTTCGGTGGCACTGAAGCTTTCTTT,CASSLDSFGGTEAFF
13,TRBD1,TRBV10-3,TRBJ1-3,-,TGTGCCATCATGACAGGGACTAAGGACACCATATATTTT,CAIMTGTKDTIYF
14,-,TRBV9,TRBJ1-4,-,TGTGCCAGCAGCCCCGGGACCTTCCCAGCCACTTTGTTTTTT,CASSPGTFPATLFF
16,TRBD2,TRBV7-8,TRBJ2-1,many,TGTGCCAGCAGCCATCCGTGGACTAGCGTCGGGTCAGGGCAGTTCTTC,CASSHPWTSVGSGQFF
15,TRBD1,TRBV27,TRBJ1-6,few,TGTGCCAGCAGTTTAAGACAGGGCTATAATTCACCCCTCCACTTT,CASSLRQGYNSPLHF
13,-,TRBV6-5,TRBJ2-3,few,TGTGCCAGCAGTTACCGGGCCGGAGATACGCAGTATTTT,CASSYRAGDTQYF
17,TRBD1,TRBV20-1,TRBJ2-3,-,TGCAGTGCTAGAGATGGCCCAGGGGGTTTTGGCACAGATACGCAGTATTTT,CSARDGPGGFGTDTQYF
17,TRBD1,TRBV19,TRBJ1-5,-,TGTGCCAGTAGTATCCCTCAGGGGGTAGGCGGCAATCAGCCCCAGCATTTT,CASSIPQGVGGNQPQHF
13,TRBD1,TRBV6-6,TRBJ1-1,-,TGTGCCATCAGATCTACGGGACAGAAGGGCGCTTTCTTT,CAIRSTGQKGAFF
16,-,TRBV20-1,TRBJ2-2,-,TGCAGTGCTAGAGAAGTGGCAGTAGATCCGGCCGGGGAGCTGTTTTTT,CSAREVAVDPAGELFF
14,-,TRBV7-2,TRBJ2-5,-,TGTGCCAGCAGCTTAGCAGAAGCGCGGGAGACCCAGTACTTC,CASSLAEARETQYF
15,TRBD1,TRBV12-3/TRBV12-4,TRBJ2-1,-,TGTGCCAGCAGTTCCGGGACAGGGAATTGGAATGAGCAGTTCTTC,CASSSGTGNWNEQFF
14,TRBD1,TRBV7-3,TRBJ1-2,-,TGTGCCAGCAGCTTAGAGACAGGGGGTAGGAGCTACACCTTC,CASSLETGGRSYTF